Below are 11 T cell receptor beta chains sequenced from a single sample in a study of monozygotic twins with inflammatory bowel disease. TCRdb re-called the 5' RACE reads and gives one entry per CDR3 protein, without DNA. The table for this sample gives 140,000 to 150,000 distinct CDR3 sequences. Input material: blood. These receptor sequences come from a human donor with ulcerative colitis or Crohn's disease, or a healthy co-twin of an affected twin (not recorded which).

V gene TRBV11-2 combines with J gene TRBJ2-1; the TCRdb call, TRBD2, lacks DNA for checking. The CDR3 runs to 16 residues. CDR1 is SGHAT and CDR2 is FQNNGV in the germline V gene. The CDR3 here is CASSAPTSGRRYEQFF.

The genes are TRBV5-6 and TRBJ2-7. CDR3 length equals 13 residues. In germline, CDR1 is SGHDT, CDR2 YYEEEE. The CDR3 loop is CASSLVAVNEQYF.

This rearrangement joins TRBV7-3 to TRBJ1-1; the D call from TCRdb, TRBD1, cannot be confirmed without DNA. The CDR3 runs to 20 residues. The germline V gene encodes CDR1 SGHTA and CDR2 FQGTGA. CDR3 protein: CASSLSNVNPGTGLNTEAFF.

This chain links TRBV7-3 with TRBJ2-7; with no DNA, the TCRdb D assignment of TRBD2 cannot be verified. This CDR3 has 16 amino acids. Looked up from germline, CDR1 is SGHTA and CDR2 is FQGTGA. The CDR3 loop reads CASSSGTSGRADEQYF.

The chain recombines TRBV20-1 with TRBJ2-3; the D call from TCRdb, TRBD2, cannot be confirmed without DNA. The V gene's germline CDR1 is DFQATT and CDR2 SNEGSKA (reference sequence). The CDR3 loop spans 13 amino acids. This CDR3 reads CSASGRVYDTQYF.

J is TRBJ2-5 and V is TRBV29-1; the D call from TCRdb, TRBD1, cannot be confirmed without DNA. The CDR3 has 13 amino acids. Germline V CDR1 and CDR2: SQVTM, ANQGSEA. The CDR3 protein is CSALDRGRKTQYF.

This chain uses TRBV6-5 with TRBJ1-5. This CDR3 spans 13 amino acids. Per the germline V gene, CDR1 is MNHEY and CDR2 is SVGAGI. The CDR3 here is CASSRTYLQPQHF.

CDR3 amino acids: CASSLTSGRTGETQYF. This chain connects TRBV27 to TRBJ2-5; TCRdb gives TRBD2 as the D gene, but with no DNA this cannot be confirmed. CDR1 is MNHEY, CDR2 SMNVEV, per germline (reference sequence). The CDR3 spans 16 residues.

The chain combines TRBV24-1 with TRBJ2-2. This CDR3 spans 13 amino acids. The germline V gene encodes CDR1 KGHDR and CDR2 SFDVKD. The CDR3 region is CATRPENTGELFF.

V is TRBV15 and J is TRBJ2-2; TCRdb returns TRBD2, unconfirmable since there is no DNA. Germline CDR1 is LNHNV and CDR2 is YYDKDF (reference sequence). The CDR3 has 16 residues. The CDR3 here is CATSSILAQEAGELFF.

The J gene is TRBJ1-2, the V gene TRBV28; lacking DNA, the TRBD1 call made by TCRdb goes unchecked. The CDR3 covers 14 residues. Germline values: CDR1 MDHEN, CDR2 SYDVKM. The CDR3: CASRSQGAGLGYTF.